The present T cell receptor (beta chain) was sequenced within a study of blood T cell repertoires in COVID-19. CDR3 length: 24 amino acids. Clones were sequenced by immunoSEQ multiplex PCR, and TCRdb holds only the in-frame ones, with some missing. The profile shows about 210,000 clones, approximately 90% of them singletons. The J gene is TRBJ2-5, the V gene TRBV21-1; TRBD2, as called in the table, went unchecked against the DNA. TRBV21-1 counts as a pseudogene. This clonotype originated in a young man with acute or convalescent COVID-19. Sequencing input: peripheral blood. CDR3 sequence reads: CASSKKRGSWTRVLGRTYQETQYF. The CDR3 DNA follows: TGTGCCAGCAGCAAAAAACGGGGGTCGTGGACTAGGGTTTTGGGACGGACGTACCAAGAGACCCAGTACTTC.